This T cell receptor beta chain was obtained from a study of T cell repertoires in cytomegalovirus infection. Overall study context: Public TCR beta signatures indicated both CMV infection and matching HLA type. Study-level points and caveats: Cumulated frequencies of public TCR beta families served to identify carriers of CMV plus the relevant HLA.

TCRdb passed the reads through MiXCR, listing each CDR3 protein once. This table has about 460,000 distinct CDR3 sequences, approximately 10% appearing once. V was cut by 2 bases and J by 6 bases, with 10 bases left in between. Germline assignment: CDR1 WSHSY and CDR2 SAAADI. There are 13 residues in the CDR3. As regards this clonotype: The antigen is not known.

The gene calls are TRBV10-2 and TRBJ1-2; D remains unclear. Source material: PBMCs. This TCR came from a human donor in good health (CMV status not recorded). Some clones in this sample may be carry-over from other donors' samples. This chain's CDR3 is CASSEVKKNGYTF. DNA for the CDR3: TGCGCCAGCAGTGAGGTGAAAAAGAATGGCTACACCTTC.